This T cell receptor (beta chain) is from a study of cytomegalovirus exposure and HLA in healthy donors. Study-wide points: According to an earlier analysis, most TCR beta V segments yielded productive rearrangements about 90% or about 30% of the time.

With 6 bases clipped from V and 7 bases from J, the junction kept 8 bases outside the gene matches. CDR3 length: 14 amino acids. Germline V gene sequence: CDR1 SGHRS, CDR2 YFSETQ. PCR amplification relied on 60 Vbeta primers (plus 13 Jbeta primers). Profiling relied on immunoSEQ multiplex PCR, and the TCRdb table lists in-frame clones only, not all of them. The sample lists over 70,000 clones, approximately 68% occurring once. This clone came up once. The antigen remains unidentified. The rearrangement links TRBV5-1 to TRBJ2-2; 8 bases align to TRBD1. The sample taken for sequencing was PBMCs. The receptor's source is a woman in her 50s in good health and CMV-seropositive. CDR3 protein: CASTPQGAGGELFF. CDR3 nucleotide sequence: TGCGCCAGCACCCCTCAGGGGGCAGGCGGGGAGCTGTTTTTT. Filled out from reference TRBV5-1 and TRBJ2-2, the complete variable domain reads KAGVTQTPRYLIKTRGQQVTLSCSPISGHRSVSWYQQTPGQGLQFLFEYFSETQRNKGNFPGRFSGRQFSNSRSEMNVSTLELGDSALYLCASTPQGAGGELFFGEGSRLTVL.